This T cell receptor (beta chain) came from a study of blood T cell repertoires in COVID-19. About the study: The origin of the acute and convalescent COVID-19 samples was the United States, Italy and Spain.

The authors' processing: Reference gene primers were amplified, and this amplification served to estimate nucleated cell counts. Sequencing was performed with immunoSEQ multiplex PCR; in TCRdb, only in-frame clones are kept and a portion is missing. Clone size and the V and J calls come from that table; the DNA yielded D and trimming. This sample has hundreds of thousands of clones, with roughly 90% found just once. Donors in Cohort 3 who had recovered were those with two negative PCRs, healthcare professional clearance, or resolution of their symptoms. The V gene lost 4 bases and the J gene lost 6 bases, with 18 bases spanning the gap. Looked up from germline, CDR1 is MGHDK and CDR2 is SYGVNS. This CDR3 contains 15 residues.

Sequences were obtained from PBMCs or T cells enriched from blood (not recorded which). The TCR comes from a young woman who had recovered from COVID-19. The rearrangement uses TRBV25-1 and TRBJ1-2; a weak D match, TRBD1 (6 bases). DNA for the CDR3: TGTGCCAGCAGTGGGTGGGGGCAGGGGAGCGATGGCTACACCTTC. This codes for CASSGWGQGSDGYTF.